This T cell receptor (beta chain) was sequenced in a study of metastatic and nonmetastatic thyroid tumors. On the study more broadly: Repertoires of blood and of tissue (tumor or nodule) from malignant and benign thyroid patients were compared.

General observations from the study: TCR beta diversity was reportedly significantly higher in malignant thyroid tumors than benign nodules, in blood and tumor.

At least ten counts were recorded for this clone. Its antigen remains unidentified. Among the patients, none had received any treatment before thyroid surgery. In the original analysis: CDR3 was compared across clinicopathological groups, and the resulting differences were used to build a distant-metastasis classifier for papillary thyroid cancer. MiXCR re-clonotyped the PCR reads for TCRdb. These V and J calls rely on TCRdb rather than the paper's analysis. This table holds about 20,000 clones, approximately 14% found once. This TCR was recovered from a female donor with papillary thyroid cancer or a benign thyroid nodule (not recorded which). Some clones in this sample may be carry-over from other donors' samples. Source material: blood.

CDR3 nucleotides: TGTGCCAGCAGTGATGCGGGGGGCAGGGCCAAAAACATTCAGTACTTC. Residues: CASSDAGGRAKNIQYF. V is TRBV2 and J is TRBJ2-4; 8 bases are a match to TRBD2. V gave up 3 bases and J gave up 1 base; unmatched junction bases: 5. The CDR3 is 16 residues long. Germline loops: CDR1 SNHLY, CDR2 FYNNEI.